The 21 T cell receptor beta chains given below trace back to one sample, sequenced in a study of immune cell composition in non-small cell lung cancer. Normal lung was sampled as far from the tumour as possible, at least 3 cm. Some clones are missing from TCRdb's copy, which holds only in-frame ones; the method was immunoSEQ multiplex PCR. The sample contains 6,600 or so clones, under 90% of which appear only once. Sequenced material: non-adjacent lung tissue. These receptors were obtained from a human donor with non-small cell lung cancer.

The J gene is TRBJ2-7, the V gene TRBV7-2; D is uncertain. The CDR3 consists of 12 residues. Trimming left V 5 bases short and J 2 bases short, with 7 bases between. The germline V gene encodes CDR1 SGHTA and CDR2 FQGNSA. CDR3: CASSLLAYEQYF. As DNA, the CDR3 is TGTGCCAGCAGCCTACTGGCCTACGAGCAGTACTTC.

DNA of the CDR3: TGTGCCAGCAGCTTAAGGGACTTTGGGACAGATAATTATAGCAATCAGCCCCAGCATTTT. Its translation: CASSLRDFGTDNYSNQPQHF. This chain uses TRBV7-8 with TRBJ1-5; 7 positions agree with TRBD1. The CDR3 is made up of 20 amino acids. Trimming cost V 2 bases and J 0 bases; bases outside gene matches: 16. Looked up from germline, CDR1 is SGHVS and CDR2 is FQNEAQ. Complete variable domain (other parts from reference TRBV7-8 and TRBJ1-5): GAGVSQSPRYKVAKRGQDVALRCDPISGHVSLFWYQQALGQGPEFLTYFQNEAQLDKSGLPSDRFFAERPEGSVSTLKIQRTQQEDSAVYLCASSLRDFGTDNYSNQPQHFGDGTRLSIL.

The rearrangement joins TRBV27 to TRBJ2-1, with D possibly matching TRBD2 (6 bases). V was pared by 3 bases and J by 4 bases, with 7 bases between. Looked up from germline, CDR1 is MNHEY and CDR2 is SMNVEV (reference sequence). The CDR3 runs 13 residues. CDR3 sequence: CASSLGGYNEQFF. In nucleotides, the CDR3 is TGTGCCAGCAGTTTGGGGGGTTACAATGAGCAGTTCTTC.

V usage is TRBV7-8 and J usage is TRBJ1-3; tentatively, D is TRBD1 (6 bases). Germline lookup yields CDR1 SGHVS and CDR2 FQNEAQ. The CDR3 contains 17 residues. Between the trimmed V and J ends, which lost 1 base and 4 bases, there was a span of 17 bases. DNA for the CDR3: TGTGCCAGCAGCTTAGGAGGGCAGGGGACCTCCGGAAACACCATATATTTT. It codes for CASSLGGQGTSGNTIYF.

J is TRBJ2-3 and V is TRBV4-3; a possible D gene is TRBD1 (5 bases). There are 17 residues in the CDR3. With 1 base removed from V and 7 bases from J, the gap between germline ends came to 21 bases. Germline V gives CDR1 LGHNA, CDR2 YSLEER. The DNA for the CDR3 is TGCGCCAGCAGCCAAGGGGTTGGGCAGACAGCCCTTTATACGCAGTATTTT. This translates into CASSQGVGQTALYTQYF.

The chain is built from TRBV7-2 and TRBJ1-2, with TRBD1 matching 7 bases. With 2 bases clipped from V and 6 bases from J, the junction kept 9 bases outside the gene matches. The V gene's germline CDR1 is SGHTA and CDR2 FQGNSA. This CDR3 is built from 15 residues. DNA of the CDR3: TGTGCCAGCAGCTTATACGTGGAGACAGGGAATGGCTACACCTTC. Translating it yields CASSLYVETGNGYTF.

The CDR3 DNA reads as TGTGCCAGCAGCTTGTTCCTCTCTGGGGCCAACGTCCTGACTTTC. Translating gives CASSLFLSGANVLTF. The rearrangement joins TRBV7-4 to TRBJ2-6; D is ambiguous. Germline V gene data show CDR1 as SGHVT and CDR2 as SQSDAQ. Trimming stripped 3 bases from V and 0 bases from J, with 6 bases between. This CDR3 has 15 amino acids.

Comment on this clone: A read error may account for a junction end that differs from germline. The CDR3 is CASSRGAGRHF. The CDR3 DNA is TGTGCCAGCAGCAGGGGGGCAGGGCGTCACTTC. V usage is TRBV28 and J usage is TRBJ1-2; 7 nucleotides agree with TRBD1. In germline, CDR1 is MDHEN, CDR2 SYDVKM. There are 11 residues in the CDR3.

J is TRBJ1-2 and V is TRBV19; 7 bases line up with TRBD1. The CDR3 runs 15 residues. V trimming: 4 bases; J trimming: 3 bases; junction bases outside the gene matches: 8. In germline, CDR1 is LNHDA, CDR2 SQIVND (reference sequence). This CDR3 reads CASSNPRGSDYGYTF. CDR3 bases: TGTGCCAGTAGTAACCCCAGGGGGTCGGACTATGGCTACACCTTC.

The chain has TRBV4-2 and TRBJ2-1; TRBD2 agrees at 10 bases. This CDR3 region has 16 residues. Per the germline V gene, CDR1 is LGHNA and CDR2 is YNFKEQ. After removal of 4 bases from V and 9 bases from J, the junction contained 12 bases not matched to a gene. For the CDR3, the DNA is TGTGCCAGCAGCCGGCTAGCGGGAGTCGCTGGTGGTGAGCAGTTCTTC. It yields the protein CASSRLAGVAGGEQFF.

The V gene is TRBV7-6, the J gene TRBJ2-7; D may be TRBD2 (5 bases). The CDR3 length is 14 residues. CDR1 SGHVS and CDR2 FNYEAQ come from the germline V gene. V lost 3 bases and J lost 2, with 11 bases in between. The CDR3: CASSFNPGTYEQYF. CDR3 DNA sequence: TGTGCCAGCAGCTTCAACCCGGGAACCTACGAGCAGTACTTC.

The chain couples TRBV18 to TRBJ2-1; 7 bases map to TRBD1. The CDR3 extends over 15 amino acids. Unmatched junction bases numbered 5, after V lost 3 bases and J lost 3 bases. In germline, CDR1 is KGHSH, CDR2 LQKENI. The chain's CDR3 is CASSPLWDSYNEQFF. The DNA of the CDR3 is TGTGCCAGCTCACCGTTATGGGACAGCTACAATGAGCAGTTCTTC.

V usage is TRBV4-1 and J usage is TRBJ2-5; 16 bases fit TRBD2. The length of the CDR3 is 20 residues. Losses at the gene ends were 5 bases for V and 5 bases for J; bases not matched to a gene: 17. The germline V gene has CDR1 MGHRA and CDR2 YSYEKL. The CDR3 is CASSTPGLAGGPVVRETQYF. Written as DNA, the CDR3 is TGCGCCAGCAGCACTCCGGGACTAGCGGGAGGGCCGGTCGTGAGGGAGACCCAGTACTTC.

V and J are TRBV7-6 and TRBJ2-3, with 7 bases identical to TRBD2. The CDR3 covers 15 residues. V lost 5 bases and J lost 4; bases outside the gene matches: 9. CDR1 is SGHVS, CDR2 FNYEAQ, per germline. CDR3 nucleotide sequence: TGTGCCAGCAGCCGCAGGGAGGGTCCCGCAGATACGCAGTATTTT. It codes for CASSRREGPADTQYF.

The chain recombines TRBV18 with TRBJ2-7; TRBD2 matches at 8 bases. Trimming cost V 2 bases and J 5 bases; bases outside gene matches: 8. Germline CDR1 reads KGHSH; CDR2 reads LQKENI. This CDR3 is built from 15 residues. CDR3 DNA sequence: TGTGCCAGCTCACCATCTCACGGGGGGGCCAACGAGCAGTACTTC. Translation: CASSPSHGGANEQYF.

CDR3 amino acids: CASSPRGLGNEQFF. CDR3 coding DNA: TGTGCCAGCTCACCACGAGGCCTCGGGAATGAGCAGTTCTTC. V gene TRBV18 combines with J gene TRBJ2-1; the D is unclear. Between the trimmed V and J ends, which lost 1 base and 7 bases, there was a span of 11 bases. The CDR3 length is 14 residues. In germline, CDR1 is KGHSH, CDR2 LQKENI.

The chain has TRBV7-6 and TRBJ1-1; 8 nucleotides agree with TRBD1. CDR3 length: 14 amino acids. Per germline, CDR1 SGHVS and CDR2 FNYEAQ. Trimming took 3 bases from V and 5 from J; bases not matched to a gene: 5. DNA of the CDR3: TGTGCCAGCAGCTTCCAGGGGGCTGGTACTGAAGCTTTCTTT. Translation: CASSFQGAGTEAFF.

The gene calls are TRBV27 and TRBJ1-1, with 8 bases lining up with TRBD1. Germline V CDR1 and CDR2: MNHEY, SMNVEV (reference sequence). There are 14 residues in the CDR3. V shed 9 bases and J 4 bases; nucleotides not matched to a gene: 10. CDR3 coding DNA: TGTGCCAGTGGGACAGGCCTTGCCGGCACTGAAGCTTTCTTT. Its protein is CASGTGLAGTEAFF.

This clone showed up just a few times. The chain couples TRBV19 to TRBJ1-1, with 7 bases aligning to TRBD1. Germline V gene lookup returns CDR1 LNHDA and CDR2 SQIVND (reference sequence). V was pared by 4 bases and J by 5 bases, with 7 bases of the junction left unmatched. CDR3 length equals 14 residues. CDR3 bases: TGTGCCAGTAGTACCGACAGGGTATGGACTGAAGCTTTCTTT. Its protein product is CASSTDRVWTEAFF.

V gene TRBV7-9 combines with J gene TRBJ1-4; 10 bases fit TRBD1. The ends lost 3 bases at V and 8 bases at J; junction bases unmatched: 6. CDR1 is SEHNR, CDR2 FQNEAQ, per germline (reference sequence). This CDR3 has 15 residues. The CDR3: CASSFTGTGVEKLFF. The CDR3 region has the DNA TGTGCCAGCAGCTTCACCGGGACAGGGGTCGAAAAACTGTTTTTT.

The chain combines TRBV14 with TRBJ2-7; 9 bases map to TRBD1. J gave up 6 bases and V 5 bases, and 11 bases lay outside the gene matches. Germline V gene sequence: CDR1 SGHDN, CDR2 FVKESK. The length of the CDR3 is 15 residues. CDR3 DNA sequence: TGTGCCAGCAGCGACACCGGGACAGGGTTCCCCGAGCAGTACTTC. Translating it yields CASSDTGTGFPEQYF. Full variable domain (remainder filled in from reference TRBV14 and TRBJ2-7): EAGVTQFPSHSVIEKGQTVTLRCDPISGHDNLYWYRRVMGKEIKFLLHFVKESKQDESGMPNNRFLAERTGGTYSTLKVQPAELEDSGVYFCASSDTGTGFPEQYFGPGTRLTVT.